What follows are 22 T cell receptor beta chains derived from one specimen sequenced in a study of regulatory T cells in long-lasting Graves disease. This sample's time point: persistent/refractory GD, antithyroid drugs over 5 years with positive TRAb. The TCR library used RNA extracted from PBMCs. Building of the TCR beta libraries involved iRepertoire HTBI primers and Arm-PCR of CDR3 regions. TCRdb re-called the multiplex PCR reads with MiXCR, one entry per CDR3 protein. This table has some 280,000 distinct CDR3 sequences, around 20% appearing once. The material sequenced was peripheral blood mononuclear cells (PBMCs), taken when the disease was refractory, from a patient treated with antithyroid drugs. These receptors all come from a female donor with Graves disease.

Written as DNA, the CDR3 is TGTGCCAGCAGTTTAGGAGTCTACAATGAGCAGTTCTTC. Translated: CASSLGVYNEQFF. The chain links TRBV28 to TRBJ2-1; no clear D gene. The CDR3 totals 13 residues. Germline V gene sequence: CDR1 MDHEN, CDR2 SYDVKM. Trimming pared 2 bases from V and 3 bases from J, leaving 5 bases between.

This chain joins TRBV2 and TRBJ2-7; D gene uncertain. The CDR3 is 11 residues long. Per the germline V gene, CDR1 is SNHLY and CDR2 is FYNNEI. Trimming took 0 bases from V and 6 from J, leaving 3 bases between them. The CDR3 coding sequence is TGTGCCAGCAGTGAAGCGAGCGAGCAGTACTTC. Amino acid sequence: CASSEASEQYF.

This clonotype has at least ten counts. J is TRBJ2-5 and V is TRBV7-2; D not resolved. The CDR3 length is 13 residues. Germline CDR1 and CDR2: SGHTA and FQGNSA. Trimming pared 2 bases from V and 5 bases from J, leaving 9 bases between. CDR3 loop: CASSLPNVETQYF. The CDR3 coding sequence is TGTGCCAGCAGCTTACCAAACGTGGAGACCCAGTACTTC.

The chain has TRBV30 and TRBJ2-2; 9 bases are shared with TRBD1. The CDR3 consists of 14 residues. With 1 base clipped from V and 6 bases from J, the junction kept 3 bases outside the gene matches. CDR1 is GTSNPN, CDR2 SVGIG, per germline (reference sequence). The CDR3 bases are TGTGCCTGGAGTGGGGACAGGGAAGCCGGGGAGCTGTTTTTT. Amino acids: CAWSGDREAGELFF.

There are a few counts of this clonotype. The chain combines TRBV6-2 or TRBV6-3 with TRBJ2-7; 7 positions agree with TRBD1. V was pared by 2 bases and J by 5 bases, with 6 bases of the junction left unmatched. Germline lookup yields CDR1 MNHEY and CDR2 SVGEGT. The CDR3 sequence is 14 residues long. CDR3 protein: CASSYRTGQDEQYF. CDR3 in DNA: TGTGCCAGCAGTTACCGGACAGGCCAAGACGAGCAGTACTTC.

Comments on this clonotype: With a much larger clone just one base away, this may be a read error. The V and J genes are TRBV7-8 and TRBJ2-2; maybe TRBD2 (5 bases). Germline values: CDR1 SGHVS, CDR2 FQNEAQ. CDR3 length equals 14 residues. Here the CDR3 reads CASSESSNTGEPFF. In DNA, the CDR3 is TGTGCCAGCAGTGAATCCAGCAACACCGGGGAGCCGTTTTTT.

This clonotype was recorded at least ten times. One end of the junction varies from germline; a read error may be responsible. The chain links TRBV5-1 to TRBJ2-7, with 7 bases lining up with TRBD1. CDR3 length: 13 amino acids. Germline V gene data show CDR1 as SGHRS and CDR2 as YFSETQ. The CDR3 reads CASSYRGGYEQYF. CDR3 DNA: TGTGCCAGCAGCTACAGGGGCGGCTACGAGCAGTACTTC.

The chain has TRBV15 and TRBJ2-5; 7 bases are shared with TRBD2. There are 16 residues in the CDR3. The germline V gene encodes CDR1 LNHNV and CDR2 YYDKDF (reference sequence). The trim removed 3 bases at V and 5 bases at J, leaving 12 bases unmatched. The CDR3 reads CATSSLRAGVRETQYF. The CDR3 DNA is TGTGCCACCAGCAGTCTCCGTGCGGGAGTCCGCGAGACCCAGTACTTC. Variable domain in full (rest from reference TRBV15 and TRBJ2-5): DAMVIQNPRYQVTQFGKPVTLSCSQTLNHNVMYWYQQKSSQAPKLLFHYYDKDFNNEADTPDNFQSRRPNTSFCFLDIRSPGLGDTAMYLCATSSLRAGVRETQYFGPGTRLLVL.

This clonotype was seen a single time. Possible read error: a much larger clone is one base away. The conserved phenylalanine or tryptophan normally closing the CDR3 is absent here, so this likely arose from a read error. CDR3 sequence (DNA): TGTGCCATCAGTGGACAGGGTGGTTACTACGAGCAGTACCTC. Translated: CAISGQGGYYEQYL. The chain carries TRBV10-3 and TRBJ2-7, with 7 bases that match TRBD1. CDR1 ENHRY and CDR2 SYGVKD come from the germline V gene. The CDR3 is 14 residues long. Losses at the gene ends were 4 bases for V and 3 bases for J; bases not matched to a gene: 6.

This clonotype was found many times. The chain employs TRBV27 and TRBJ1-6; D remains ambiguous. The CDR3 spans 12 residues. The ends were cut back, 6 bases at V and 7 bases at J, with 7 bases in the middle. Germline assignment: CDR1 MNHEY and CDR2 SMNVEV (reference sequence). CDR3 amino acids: CASSPGNSPLHF. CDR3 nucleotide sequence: TGTGCCAGCAGCCCGGGAAATTCACCCCTCCACTTT.

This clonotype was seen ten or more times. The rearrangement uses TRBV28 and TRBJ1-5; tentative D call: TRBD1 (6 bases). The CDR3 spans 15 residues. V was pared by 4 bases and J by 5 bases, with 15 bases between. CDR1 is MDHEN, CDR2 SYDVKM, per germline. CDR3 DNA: TGTGCCAGCAGTTATGGGGGGGGCTCGGATCAGCCCCAGCATTTT. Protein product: CASSYGGGSDQPQHF.

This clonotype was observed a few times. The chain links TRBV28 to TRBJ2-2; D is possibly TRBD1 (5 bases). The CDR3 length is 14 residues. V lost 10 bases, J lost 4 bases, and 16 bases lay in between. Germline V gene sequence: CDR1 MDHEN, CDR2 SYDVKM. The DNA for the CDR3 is TGTGCCACTTATTCCAAAGGGGCCACCGGGGAGCTGTTTTTT. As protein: CATYSKGATGELFF.

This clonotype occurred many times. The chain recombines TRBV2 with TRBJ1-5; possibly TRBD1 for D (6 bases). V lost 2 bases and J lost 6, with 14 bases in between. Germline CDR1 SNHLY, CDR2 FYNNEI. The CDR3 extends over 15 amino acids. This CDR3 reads CASSETGGAGQPQHF. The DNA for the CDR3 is TGTGCCAGCAGTGAAACGGGGGGCGCGGGTCAGCCCCAGCATTTT. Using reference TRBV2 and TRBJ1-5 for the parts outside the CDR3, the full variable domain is EPEVTQTPSHQVTQMGQEVILRCVPISNHLYFYWYRQILGQKVEFLVSFYNNEISEKSEIFDDQFSVERPDGSNFTLKIRSTKLEDSAMYFCASSETGGAGQPQHFGDGTRLSIL.

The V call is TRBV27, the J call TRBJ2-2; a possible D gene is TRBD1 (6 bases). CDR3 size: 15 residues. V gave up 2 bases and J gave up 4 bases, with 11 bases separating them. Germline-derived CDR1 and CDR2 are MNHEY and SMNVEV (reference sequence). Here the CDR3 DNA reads TGTGCCAGCAGTTTACGGCCAGGGGTCACCGGGGAGCTGTTTTTT. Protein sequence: CASSLRPGVTGELFF.

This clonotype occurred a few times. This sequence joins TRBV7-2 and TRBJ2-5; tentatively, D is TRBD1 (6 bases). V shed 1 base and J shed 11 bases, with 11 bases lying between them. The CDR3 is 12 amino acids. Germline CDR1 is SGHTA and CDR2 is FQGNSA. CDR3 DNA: TGTGCCAGCAGCTTAGACCCCACAGGGCAGTACTTC. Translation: CASSLDPTGQYF.

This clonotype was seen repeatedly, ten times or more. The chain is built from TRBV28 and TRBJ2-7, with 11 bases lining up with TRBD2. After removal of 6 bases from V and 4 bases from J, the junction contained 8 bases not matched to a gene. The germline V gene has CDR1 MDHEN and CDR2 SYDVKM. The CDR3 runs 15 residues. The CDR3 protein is CASSPGLAVTYEQYF. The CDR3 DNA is TGTGCCAGCAGCCCGGGACTAGCGGTGACGTACGAGCAGTACTTC.

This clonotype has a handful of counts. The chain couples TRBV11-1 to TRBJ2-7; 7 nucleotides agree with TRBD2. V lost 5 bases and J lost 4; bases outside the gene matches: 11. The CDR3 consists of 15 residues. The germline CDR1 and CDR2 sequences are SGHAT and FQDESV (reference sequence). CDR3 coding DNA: TGTGCCAGCAGCCGTCCGGGACTACGGAGATACGAGCAGTACTTC. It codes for CASSRPGLRRYEQYF. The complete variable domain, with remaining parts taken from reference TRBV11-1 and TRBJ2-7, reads EAEVAQSPRYKITEKSQAVAFWCDPISGHATLYWYRQILGQGPELLVQFQDESVVDDSQLPKDRFSAERLKGVDSTLKIQPAELGDSAMYLCASSRPGLRRYEQYFGPGTRLTVT.

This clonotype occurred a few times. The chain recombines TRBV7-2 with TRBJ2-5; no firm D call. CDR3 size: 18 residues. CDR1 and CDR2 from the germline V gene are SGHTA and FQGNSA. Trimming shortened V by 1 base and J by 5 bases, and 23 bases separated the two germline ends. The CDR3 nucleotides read TGTGCCAGCAGCTTAGGCCACCTAAATCTCCCCTCCGGGGAGACCCAGTACTTC. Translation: CASSLGHLNLPSGETQYF.

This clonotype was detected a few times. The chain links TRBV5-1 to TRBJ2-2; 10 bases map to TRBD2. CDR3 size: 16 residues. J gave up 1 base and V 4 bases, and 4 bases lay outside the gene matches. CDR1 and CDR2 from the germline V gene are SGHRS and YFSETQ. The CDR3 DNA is TGCGCCAGCAGCACGCGGACTAGCGGGAACACCGGGGAGCTGTTTTTT. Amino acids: CASSTRTSGNTGELFF.

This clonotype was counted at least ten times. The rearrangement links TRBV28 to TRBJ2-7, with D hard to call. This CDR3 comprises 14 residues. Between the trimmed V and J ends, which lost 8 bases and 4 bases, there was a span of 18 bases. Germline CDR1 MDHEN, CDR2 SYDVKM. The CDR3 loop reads CASLKPGPAYEQYF. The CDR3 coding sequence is TGTGCCAGCCTCAAGCCCGGCCCGGCTTACGAGCAGTACTTC. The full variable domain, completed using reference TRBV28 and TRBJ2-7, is DVKVTQSSRYLVKRTGEKVFLECVQDMDHENMFWYRQDPGLGLRLIYFSYDVKMKEKGDIPEGYSVSREKKERFSLILESASTNQTSMYLCASLKPGPAYEQYFGPGTRLTVT.

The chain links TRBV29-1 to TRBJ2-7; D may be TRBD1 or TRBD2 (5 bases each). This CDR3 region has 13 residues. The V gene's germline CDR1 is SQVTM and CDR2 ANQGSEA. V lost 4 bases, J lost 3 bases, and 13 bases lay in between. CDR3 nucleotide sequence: TGCAGCGTTGTACCAGGGAGCGGCTACGAGCAGTACTTC. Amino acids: CSVVPGSGYEQYF.

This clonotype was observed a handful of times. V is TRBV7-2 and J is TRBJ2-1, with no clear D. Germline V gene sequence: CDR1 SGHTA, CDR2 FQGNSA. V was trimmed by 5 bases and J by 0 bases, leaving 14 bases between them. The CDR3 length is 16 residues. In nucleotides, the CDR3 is TGTGCCAGCAGCGCGACCACCCTTAGCTCCTACAATGAGCAGTTCTTC. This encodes CASSATTLSSYNEQFF.